These 28 T cell receptor beta chains came from one sample sequenced in a study of control samples from healthy donors and cancer patients. The method was immunoSEQ multiplex PCR; TCRdb's version includes in-frame clones alone and lacks a portion of them. The data show some 250,000 clones, more than 65% seen once. Material: PBMCs. These receptors were taken from a woman aged 55-70 years with lung cancer.

CDR3 in amino acids: CASSDQGPFTEAFF. The CDR3 bases are TGCGCCAGCAGTGACCAAGGACCTTTCACTGAAGCTTTCTTT. The chain is built from TRBV10-2 and TRBJ1-1; no clear D. V lost 3 bases to trimming and J lost 4 bases, with 12 bases between them. The CDR3 runs to 14 residues. Germline values: CDR1 WSHSY, CDR2 SAAADI.

The J gene is TRBJ1-2, the V gene TRBV6-6; the D gene is possibly TRBD1 (6 bases). Germline assignment: CDR1 MNHNY and CDR2 SVGAGI (reference sequence). The CDR3 covers 14 residues. Trimming left V 4 bases short and J 5 bases short, with 14 bases between. The CDR3: CASSFGQKVYGYTF. CDR3 sequence (DNA): TGTGCCAGCAGTTTCGGACAGAAAGTTTATGGCTACACCTTC.

The chain combines TRBV9 with TRBJ1-1; tentative D call: TRBD1 (6 bases). The CDR3 is 12 amino acids. CDR1 SGDLS and CDR2 YYNGEE come from the germline V gene. Trimming shortened V by 0 bases and J by 11 bases, and 11 bases separated the two germline ends. CDR3 nucleotides: TGTGCCAGCAGCGTAGAGGGGGGCCGGGCTTTCTTT. As protein: CASSVEGGRAFF.

In DNA, the CDR3 is TGCGCCAGCAGCTTGTGGCTAGCGGGGGGGACCTACGAGCAGTACTTC. Translating it yields CASSLWLAGGTYEQYF. The J gene is TRBJ2-7, the V gene TRBV5-1; 12 bases align to TRBD2. The CDR3 contains 16 residues. J was trimmed by 2 bases and V by 1 base; bases with no gene match: 4. Germline values: CDR1 SGHRS, CDR2 YFSETQ.

The rearrangement links TRBV7-2 to TRBJ2-3; D not certain. The V and J ends lost 0 bases and 5 bases respectively, with 9 bases between them. CDR1 and CDR2 from the germline V gene are SGHTA and FQGNSA. This CDR3 spans 14 amino acids. CDR3 DNA sequence: TGTGCCAGCAGCTTAGCGTGGTCACAAGATACGCAGTATTTT. This translates into CASSLAWSQDTQYF.

This clone was seen more than once but under ten times. The V and J genes are TRBV7-2 and TRBJ2-7; D remains ambiguous. The CDR3 consists of 12 residues. Germline V gene data show CDR1 as SGHTA and CDR2 as FQGNSA. V was cut by 2 bases and J by 4 bases, with 6 bases left in between. CDR3 DNA sequence: TGTGCCAGCAGCTTACCCGCGTACGAGCAGTACTTC. As protein: CASSLPAYEQYF.

J is TRBJ1-5 and V is TRBV6-1; possibly TRBD1 for D (5 bases). V gave up 2 bases and J gave up 7 bases, with 15 bases separating them. Germline CDR1 MNHNS, CDR2 SASEGT. The CDR3 contains 15 residues. The CDR3 DNA reads TGTGCCAGCAGTGAAAGGTTGGGGAGGGGACAGCCCCAGCATTTT. It specifies CASSERLGRGQPQHF.

The CDR3 sequence is CASSSGVYQNTGELFF. Written as DNA, the CDR3 is TGTGCCAGCAGCTCCGGGGTCTACCAGAACACCGGGGAGCTGTTTTTT. The chain recombines TRBV7-8 with TRBJ2-2; D may be TRBD2 (5 bases). Trimming removed 4 bases from V and 1 base from J, with 13 bases in between. The CDR3 sequence is 16 residues long. Germline CDR1 and CDR2: SGHVS and FQNEAQ.

The rearrangement uses TRBV15 and TRBJ2-3; TRBD2 matches at 10 bases. CDR1 is LNHNV and CDR2 is YYDKDF in the germline V gene (reference sequence). The CDR3 sequence is 18 residues long. V lost 3 bases and J lost 2; bases outside the gene matches: 11. This chain's CDR3 is CATSRWPPSGGLTDTQYF. Written as DNA, the CDR3 is TGTGCCACCAGCAGGTGGCCACCTAGCGGGGGCCTCACAGATACGCAGTATTTT.

This clone was recorded only once. J is TRBJ1-2 and V is TRBV19; perhaps TRBD1 as D (5 bases). V was pared by 7 bases and J by 8 bases, with 23 bases between. Per germline, CDR1 LNHDA and CDR2 SQIVND (reference sequence). This CDR3 region has 15 residues. CDR3: CASKPGDLPGGGYTF. The CDR3, as DNA: TGTGCCAGTAAACCGGGAGACCTCCCCGGGGGAGGCTACACCTTC.

The V call is TRBV5-6, the J call TRBJ1-2; D gene unclear. CDR3 length equals 14 residues. Between the trimmed V and J ends, which lost 3 bases and 7 bases, there was a span of 16 bases. Germline values: CDR1 SGHDT, CDR2 YYEEEE. CDR3 DNA: TGTGCCAGCAGCTCGCCCAGTGGGGTAGGTGGCTACACCTTC. Protein: CASSSPSGVGGYTF. Combining the CDR3 with reference TRBV5-6 and TRBJ1-2 gives the whole variable domain DAGVTQSPTHLIKTRGQQVTLRCSPKSGHDTVSWYQQALGQGPQFIFQYYEEEERQRGNFPDRFSGHQFPNYSSELNVNALLLGDSALYLCASSSPSGVGGYTFGSGTRLTVV.

The chain links TRBV3-1 (or the pseudogene TRBV3-2) to TRBJ2-7, with 15 bases identical to TRBD2. In germline, CDR1 is LGHDT, CDR2 YNNKEL (reference sequence). The CDR3 is 17 residues long. The J segment lost 12 bases and the V segment lost 1 base, leaving 13 bases of the junction unmatched. The CDR3 coding sequence is TGTGCCAGCAGCCAAGTGGGGGAGGGACTAGCGGGAGGCCGGAGGTACTTC. Protein sequence: CASSQVGEGLAGGRRYF.

The chain employs TRBV4-2 and TRBJ1-2, with D unclear. The CDR3 length is 16 residues. V was pared by 1 base and J by 9 bases, with 21 bases between. CDR1 is LGHNA and CDR2 is YNFKEQ in the germline V gene. CDR3 bases: TGTGCCAGCAGCCAAGTCTCGGCAGCTTCTATGAAGAGCTACACCTTC. Protein sequence: CASSQVSAASMKSYTF.

This clone was seen once. The chain recombines TRBV9 with TRBJ2-3, with D hard to call. The germline CDR1 and CDR2 sequences are SGDLS and YYNGEE. The CDR3 has 15 amino acids. V lost 4 bases, J lost 6 bases, and 18 bases lay in between. CDR3 amino acids: CASSPQSTSRDTQYF. In DNA form, the CDR3 reads TGTGCCAGCAGCCCGCAGTCTACGAGCCGGGATACGCAGTATTTT.

The genes are TRBV15 and TRBJ2-3, with 14 bases aligning to TRBD2. The CDR3 is made up of 19 amino acids. The trim removed 0 bases at V and 5 bases at J, leaving 10 bases unmatched. Germline CDR1 reads LNHNV; CDR2 reads YYDKDF (reference sequence). The CDR3 sequence is CATSREGRLAGGRLDTQYF. As DNA, the CDR3 is TGTGCCACCAGCAGAGAGGGGAGACTAGCGGGGGGGCGATTAGATACGCAGTATTTT.

The CDR3 DNA is TGTGCCAGCAGCAGCTCCGGGACAGAGTTTCACAATGAGCAGTTCTTC. Protein sequence: CASSSSGTEFHNEQFF. The chain combines TRBV25-1 with TRBJ2-1; 7 bases map to TRBD1. This CDR3 has 16 residues. Germline CDR1 is MGHDK and CDR2 is SYGVNS. V shed 6 bases, J shed 5 bases, and the junction held 13 bases outside the gene matches.

V gene TRBV6-5 combines with J gene TRBJ1-2; unclear D gene. This CDR3 is 12 amino acids long. Trimming took 2 bases from V and 6 from J, leaving 7 bases between them. CDR1 is MNHEY and CDR2 is SVGAGI in the germline V gene. CDR3 coding DNA: TGTGCCAGCAGTTACGGACGGGATGGCTACACCTTC. This gives the protein CASSYGRDGYTF.

This clone has a single count. The chain links TRBV9 to TRBJ1-1, with D possibly TRBD1 on 5 matching bases. The CDR3 loop spans 14 amino acids. Trimming left V 7 bases short and J 4 bases short, with 17 bases between. CDR1 and CDR2 from the germline V gene are SGDLS and YYNGEE. The CDR3 spells CASAEGRAATEAFF. The CDR3 region has the DNA TGTGCCAGCGCAGAAGGCAGGGCGGCCACTGAAGCTTTCTTT.

This clone came up a few times. J is TRBJ2-5 and V is TRBV9, with a weak D call TRBD2 (5 bases). V was clipped by 3 bases and J by 2 bases, with 8 bases between them. CDR3 size: 13 residues. Germline CDR1 reads SGDLS; CDR2 reads YYNGEE. The CDR3 DNA reads TGTGCCAGCAGCGCCGGGATTCAAGAGACCCAGTACTTC. Protein: CASSAGIQETQYF.

The V and J genes are TRBV9 and TRBJ2-7, with TRBD1 matching over 9 bases. CDR3 length: 16 residues. The ends lost 0 bases at V and 5 bases at J; junction bases unmatched: 9. Germline V lookup: CDR1 SGDLS, CDR2 YYNGEE. CDR3 sequence (DNA): TGTGCCAGCAGCGTAGCCTTGGGGACAGGGCAGGACGAGCAGTACTTC. This codes for CASSVALGTGQDEQYF.

The chain has TRBV12-3 or TRBV12-4 and TRBJ2-5, with D perhaps TRBD2 (6 bases). Trimming left V 7 bases short and J 2 bases short, with 8 bases between. This CDR3 contains 12 residues. CDR3: CASTAGQETQYF. The CDR3 nucleotides read TGTGCCAGCACTGCGGGGCAAGAGACCCAGTACTTC.

J is TRBJ2-7 and V is TRBV27, with a tentative D call TRBD2 (7 bases). Germline CDR1 MNHEY, CDR2 SMNVEV (reference sequence). The CDR3 extends over 13 amino acids. V was clipped by 7 bases and J by 2 bases, with 12 bases between them. The CDR3 nucleotides read TGTGCCAGCAAGGAGGGGGGGACCTACGAGCAGTACTTC. Amino acids: CASKEGGTYEQYF.

The chain recombines TRBV5-1 with TRBJ1-6; 10 bases are shared with TRBD1. The CDR3 spans 15 residues. Germline V lookup: CDR1 SGHRS, CDR2 YFSETQ. V lost 4 bases and J lost 9; bases outside the gene matches: 7. CDR3 sequence: CASSLEGQGFSPLHF. The DNA for the CDR3 is TGCGCCAGCAGCCTGGAGGGACAGGGGTTTTCACCCCTCCACTTT.

This chain connects TRBV28 to TRBJ1-5; a possible D gene is TRBD1 (5 bases). The CDR3 has 14 residues. V was shortened by 5 bases and J by 4 bases, with 12 bases between the two germline ends. CDR1 and CDR2 (germline): MDHEN, SYDVKM. The DNA of the CDR3 is TGTGCCAGCAGTCCCCTATGGGGGAATCAGCCCCAGCATTTT. As protein: CASSPLWGNQPQHF.

This clone was detected once. The chain uses TRBV7-3 and TRBJ2-7; 7 bases match TRBD1. From germline, CDR1 is SGHTA and CDR2 FQGTGA. The V segment lost 4 bases and the J segment 6 bases; nucleotides outside the gene matches: 9. The CDR3 length is 14 residues. CDR3 coding DNA: TGTGCCAGCAGCTCGACAGGGAGAAAAGGCGAGCAGTACTTC. Encoded protein: CASSSTGRKGEQYF. Based on the CDR3 plus reference TRBV7-3 and TRBJ2-7, the full variable domain is GAGVSQTPSNKVTEKGKYVELRCDPISGHTALYWYRQSLGQGPEFLIYFQGTGAADDSGLPNDRFFAVRPEGSVSTLKIQRTERGDSAVYLCASSSTGRKGEQYFGPGTRLTVT.

The chain employs TRBV5-1 and TRBJ2-6, with no clear D. Per germline, CDR1 SGHRS and CDR2 YFSETQ. The CDR3 consists of 15 residues. The V end lost 4 bases, the J end lost 2 bases, and 10 bases lay between the germline ends. CDR3 region: CASSPWDTGANVLTF. The CDR3 coding sequence is TGCGCCAGCAGCCCTTGGGATACTGGGGCCAACGTCCTGACTTTC. Looking up the rest from reference TRBV5-1 and TRBJ2-6 gives the full variable domain: KAGVTQTPRYLIKTRGQQVTLSCSPISGHRSVSWYQQTPGQGLQFLFEYFSETQRNKGNFPGRFSGRQFSNSRSEMNVSTLELGDSALYLCASSPWDTGANVLTFGAGSRLTVL.

With respect to this clone: This same CDR3 is encoded by further DNA sequences in the sample. V usage is TRBV7-2 and J usage is TRBJ1-1, with D unresolved. Germline V gene sequence: CDR1 SGHTA, CDR2 FQGNSA. V lost 2 bases and J 5 bases, leaving 6 bases between the germline ends. The CDR3 contains 12 residues. As DNA, the CDR3 is TGTGCCAGCAGCTTACGGGAAACTGAAGCTTTCTTT. Translation: CASSLRETEAFF.

The chain is built from TRBV20-1 and TRBJ1-3; D not resolved. CDR1 is DFQATT, CDR2 SNEGSKA, per germline (reference sequence). V was pared by 5 bases and J by 8 bases, with 10 bases between. The CDR3 totals 11 residues. The CDR3 bases are TGCAGTGCTCCAAAATTCGACACCATATATTTT. Translation: CSAPKFDTIYF.